This TCR beta chain is from a study of shared clonotypes between healthy human individuals. General study results and limits: Among a few donors, roughly 5.5% of naive CD4 clonotypes were found in common.

Nashville, Tennessee was home to all donors, who were Caucasian adults. Assay: immunoSEQ multiplex PCR; the TCRdb copy retains only in-frame clones and omits some. The sample holds more than 2 million clones, roughly 95% seen once. About this clone: Its antigen is currently unknown.

V trimming: 7 bases; J trimming: 1 base; junction bases outside the gene matches: 7. Per the germline V gene, CDR1 is SGHRS and CDR2 is YFSETQ. The CDR3 contains 14 residues. The receptor was isolated from a man between 18 and 29 years old in good health. Sequencing was carried out using naive CD4+ T cells sorted from blood. Sample subset: CD45RA+ positively selected. The chain links TRBV5-1 to TRBJ1-1, with 7 positions matching TRBD1. This CDR3 is CASGSGTANTEAFF. The CDR3 nucleotides are TGCGCCAGCGGGTCCGGGACAGCGAACACTGAAGCTTTCTTT.